This T cell receptor (beta chain) is from a study of CD8 T cells in cerebrospinal fluid in Alzheimer's disease. General observations from the study: Versus healthy subjects, Alzheimer's patients more often had clones of at least 3%.

After re-calling the 10x single-cell sequencing reads, TCRdb lists one entry per CDR3 protein, DNA absent. The table for this sample gives some 960 distinct CDR3 sequences. This clonotype is deemed medium-sized by its frequency. Its target is not known. The CDR3 runs 14 residues. Germline V CDR1 and CDR2: LNHDA, SQIVND (reference sequence). Live CSF cells were sorted with a live/dead marker for droplet-based sequencing. Material for sequencing was cerebrospinal fluid. The origin of this receptor is a human donor with mild cognitive impairment. The chain links TRBV19 to TRBJ2-7; TCRdb's D call of TRBD1 is untestable without DNA. This CDR3 reads CASSAPDRALEQYF.